These 26 T cell receptor beta chains came from one sample sequenced in a study of T cell responses to AZD1222 COVID-19 vaccine. Data came from immunoSEQ multiplex PCR; TCRdb stores just in-frame clones and leaves some out. The sample records 140,000 to 150,000 clones, approximately 85% being singletons. The sequencing here drew on peripheral blood, taken on day 0 of MenACWY control vaccination. All receptors derive from an adult in good health.

The chain combines TRBV9 with TRBJ1-1, with D unresolved. Trimming left V 0 bases short and J 5 bases short, with 14 bases between. Germline V lookup: CDR1 SGDLS, CDR2 YYNGEE. CDR3 length equals 15 residues. CDR3 residues: CASSVALGFGTEAFF. The DNA of the CDR3 is TGTGCCAGCAGCGTAGCTTTGGGGTTTGGGACTGAAGCTTTCTTT.

This rearrangement joins TRBV9 to TRBJ2-5, with D possibly TRBD2 on 7 matching bases. V lost 0 bases and J 5 bases, leaving 14 bases between the germline ends. The CDR3 extends over 15 amino acids. CDR1 is SGDLS, CDR2 YYNGEE, per germline. CDR3 loop: CASSVGGGLVETQYF. The DNA for the CDR3 is TGTGCCAGCAGCGTAGGGGGGGGCCTCGTGGAGACCCAGTACTTC.

The chain recombines TRBV19 with TRBJ2-1; 7 bases map to TRBD2. Germline V lookup: CDR1 LNHDA, CDR2 SQIVND (reference sequence). CDR3 size: 15 residues. After removal of 2 bases from V and 3 bases from J, the junction contained 4 bases not matched to a gene. The CDR3 DNA follows: TGTGCCAGTAGTATAATCGGCGGGGGCTACAATGAGCAGTTCTTC. It codes for CASSIIGGGYNEQFF.

Comments on this clone: Other DNA sequences of this sample code for an identical CDR3. The chain couples TRBV11-2 to TRBJ1-3; D ambiguous. CDR3 size: 15 residues. Germline CDR1 and CDR2: SGHAT and FQNNGV. Trimming took 5 bases from V and 0 from J, leaving 11 bases between them. CDR3 nucleotides: TGTGCCAGCAGCCCACCAGGTGTCTCTGGAAACACCATATATTTT. This sequence encodes CASSPPGVSGNTIYF.

The rearrangement joins TRBV28 to TRBJ1-1; D unresolved. Trimming shortened V by 1 base and J by 11 bases, and 8 bases separated the two germline ends. Germline loops: CDR1 MDHEN, CDR2 SYDVKM. CDR3 size: 11 residues. The CDR3 reads CASSLYPWAFF. CDR3 nucleotide sequence: TGTGCCAGCAGTTTATACCCGTGGGCTTTCTTT.

A single count supports this clone. The rearrangement joins TRBV15 to TRBJ1-4; D ambiguous. CDR1 is LNHNV and CDR2 is YYDKDF in the germline V gene (reference sequence). V dropped 1 base and J dropped 4 bases, with 10 bases sitting between them. The CDR3 runs 15 residues. CDR3 nucleotides: TGTGCCACCAGCAGAGTACAGAGTATTAATGAAAAACTGTTTTTT. The encoded protein is CATSRVQSINEKLFF.

This clone was recorded a few times. Other nucleotide sequences in the sample specify the same CDR3. This chain joins TRBV5-4 and TRBJ2-5; TRBD1 matches 8 bases. CDR1 is SGHNT and CDR2 is YYREEE in the germline V gene (reference sequence). The CDR3 consists of 14 residues. The V segment lost 4 bases and the J segment 2 bases; nucleotides outside the gene matches: 4. The CDR3 loop is CASSARTGQETQYF. Written as DNA, the CDR3 is TGTGCCAGCAGCGCCCGGACAGGGCAAGAGACCCAGTACTTC. The variable domain in full, completed from reference TRBV5-4 and TRBJ2-5, reads ETGVTQSPTHLIKTRGQQVTLRCSSQSGHNTVSWYQQALGQGPQFIFQYYREEENGRGNFPPRFSGLQFPNYSSELNVNALELDDSALYLCASSARTGQETQYFGPGTRLLVL.

The CDR3 sequence: CASSYGQGGTEETQYF. The CDR3 DNA reads as TGCGCCAGCAGCTACGGACAGGGTGGAACTGAGGAGACCCAGTACTTC. The chain has TRBV5-1 and TRBJ2-5, with 8 bases matching TRBD1. The CDR3 length is 16 residues. V was pared by 3 bases and J by 5 bases, with 12 bases of the junction left unmatched. Germline CDR1 and CDR2: SGHRS and YFSETQ.

The V gene is TRBV27, the J gene TRBJ2-3; D unclear. Deletions cut 2 bases from V and 2 bases from J, with 5 bases between. There are 13 residues in the CDR3. CDR1 and CDR2 from the germline V gene are MNHEY and SMNVEV (reference sequence). CDR3 amino acids: CASSLQYTDTQYF. Here the CDR3 DNA reads TGTGCCAGCAGTTTACAATACACAGATACGCAGTATTTT.

The chain is built from TRBV6-6 and TRBJ2-1, with 8 bases aligning to TRBD2. After removal of 7 bases from V and 8 bases from J, the junction contained 13 bases not matched to a gene. Germline values: CDR1 MNHNY, CDR2 SVGAGI (reference sequence). The CDR3 runs to 15 residues. CDR3 nucleotides: TGTGCCAGCACCCCCGGAGCGGGGGTTTGGGATGAGCAGTTCTTC. Translated, it gives CASTPGAGVWDEQFF.

The chain has TRBV6-5 and TRBJ1-5, with D tentatively TRBD1 (6 bases). There are 15 residues in the CDR3. Per the germline V gene, CDR1 is MNHEY and CDR2 is SVGAGI. The germline V and J ends were trimmed by 0 bases and 10 bases, with 16 bases remaining between them. This chain's CDR3 is CASSYSDSGRDPQHF. The CDR3 nucleotides read TGTGCCAGCAGTTACTCGGACAGCGGCCGGGATCCCCAGCATTTT.

The rearrangement links TRBV6-1 to TRBJ2-7; weak D call: TRBD2 (6 bases). Deletions cut 0 bases from V and 11 bases from J, with 17 bases between. The CDR3 is made up of 14 amino acids. CDR1 and CDR2 from the germline V gene are MNHNS and SASEGT. CDR3 amino acids: CASSEAHRDSREYF. The CDR3 nucleotides read TGTGCCAGCAGTGAAGCCCACCGGGACTCGCGGGAGTACTTC.

This clone was counted only a few times. The chain employs TRBV6-5 and TRBJ1-3, with D hard to call. This CDR3 comprises 15 residues. Per the germline V gene, CDR1 is MNHEY and CDR2 is SVGAGI. V lost 0 bases and J lost 4, with 10 bases in between. CDR3 loop: CASSYSSGSGNTIYF. The CDR3 nucleotides are TGTGCCAGCAGTTACTCGTCGGGATCCGGAAACACCATATATTTT.

A single count supports this clone. The CDR3 loop reads CASSFTTGLEAFF. The CDR3 DNA is TGTGCCAGCAGTTTCACGACAGGGCTTGAAGCTTTCTTT. V usage is TRBV6-5 and J usage is TRBJ1-1, with TRBD1 matching 7 bases. This CDR3 comprises 13 residues. V shed 4 bases and J 7 bases; nucleotides not matched to a gene: 6. Germline lookup yields CDR1 MNHEY and CDR2 SVGAGI.

The chain combines TRBV5-5 with TRBJ2-7; D is perhaps TRBD2 (7 bases). V lost 4 bases, J lost 4 bases, and 18 bases lay in between. The germline V gene encodes CDR1 SGHKS and CDR2 YYEKEE (reference sequence). The CDR3 is 15 amino acids. The CDR3 region is CASSADWGGLYEQYF. CDR3 in DNA: TGTGCCAGCAGCGCTGACTGGGGGGGCCTGTACGAGCAGTACTTC. Combining the CDR3 with reference TRBV5-5 and TRBJ2-7 gives the whole variable domain DAGVTQSPTHLIKTRGQQVTLRCSPISGHKSVSWYQQVLGQGPQFIFQYYEKEERGRGNFPDRFSARQFPNYSSELNVNALLLGDSALYLCASSADWGGLYEQYFGPGTRLTVT.

V is TRBV7-2 and J is TRBJ2-5, with 7 bases aligning to TRBD1. Looked up from germline, CDR1 is SGHTA and CDR2 is FQGNSA. V lost 2 bases, J lost 5 bases, and 8 bases stayed unmatched. CDR3 size: 15 residues. The CDR3 spells CASSLNTGVWETQYF. CDR3 DNA sequence: TGTGCCAGCAGCTTAAATACAGGGGTCTGGGAGACCCAGTACTTC.

This chain connects TRBV5-4 to TRBJ2-3; D gene uncertain. Trimming cost V 1 base and J 2 bases, with 2 bases left between them. Per the germline V gene, CDR1 is SGHNT and CDR2 is YYREEE (reference sequence). This CDR3 has 12 amino acids. CDR3 in DNA: TGTGCCAGCAGCTTGACCACAGATACGCAGTATTTT. Amino acids: CASSLTTDTQYF. Complete variable domain (other parts from reference TRBV5-4 and TRBJ2-3): ETGVTQSPTHLIKTRGQQVTLRCSSQSGHNTVSWYQQALGQGPQFIFQYYREEENGRGNFPPRFSGLQFPNYSSELNVNALELDDSALYLCASSLTTDTQYFGPGTRLTVL.

This rearrangement joins TRBV10-2 to TRBJ1-4; tentatively, D is TRBD1 (6 bases). CDR3 length equals 14 residues. The V gene's germline CDR1 is WSHSY and CDR2 SAAADI. Trimming removed 3 bases from V and 8 bases from J, with 13 bases in between. CDR3: CASSDGGQVEKLFF. The CDR3 DNA sequence: TGCGCCAGCAGTGACGGGGGCCAAGTGGAAAAACTGTTTTTT.

The table lists this clone with a few counts. V usage is TRBV9 and J usage is TRBJ1-4; D perhaps matches TRBD1 (5 bases). The CDR3 length is 15 residues. Germline loops: CDR1 SGDLS, CDR2 YYNGEE. V lost 0 bases and J 4 bases, leaving 10 bases between the germline ends. CDR3 nucleotide sequence: TGTGCCAGCAGCGTAGGGTCGACAGTTAATGAAAAACTGTTTTTT. This sequence encodes CASSVGSTVNEKLFF.

The chain is built from TRBV4-2 and TRBJ2-5; no clear D. CDR1 is LGHNA, CDR2 YNFKEQ, per germline. V lost 1 base to trimming and J lost 0 bases, with 6 bases between them. This CDR3 contains 14 residues. Here the CDR3 DNA reads TGTGCCAGCAGCCAAGTCCCCGACCAAGAGACCCAGTACTTC. It codes for CASSQVPDQETQYF.

V gene TRBV6-5 combines with J gene TRBJ1-2; weak D call: TRBD1 (6 bases). This CDR3 is 11 amino acids long. Trimming removed 6 bases from V and 8 bases from J, with 10 bases in between. Germline lookup yields CDR1 MNHEY and CDR2 SVGAGI. This CDR3 reads CASSTGKGYTF. Written as DNA, the CDR3 is TGTGCCAGCAGCACAGGGAAAGGCTACACCTTC.

This clone was found a few times. The rearrangement uses TRBV4-1 and TRBJ1-2; D is undetermined. Trimming left V 1 base short and J 2 bases short, with 17 bases between. The germline V gene has CDR1 MGHRA and CDR2 YSYEKL. The CDR3 spans 17 residues. CDR3 nucleotides: TGCGCCAGCAGCCAAGGTGGGCTTGCGAAGGGAAACTATGGCTACACCTTC. Its protein is CASSQGGLAKGNYGYTF.

The chain has TRBV6-2 or TRBV6-3 and TRBJ2-4, with unresolved D. This CDR3 has 14 amino acids. Germline CDR1 MNHEY, CDR2 SVGEGT. The germline V and J ends were trimmed by 2 bases and 0 bases, with 5 bases remaining between them. The CDR3 loop reads CASSYDGAKNIQYF. Here the CDR3 DNA reads TGTGCCAGCAGTTACGACGGAGCCAAAAACATTCAGTACTTC.

The rearrangement links TRBV7-6 to TRBJ1-2, with 9 positions matching TRBD1. Trimming took 1 base from V and 1 from J; bases not matched to a gene: 4. The CDR3 has 16 residues. Germline CDR1 SGHVS, CDR2 FNYEAQ. The CDR3 region has the DNA TGTGCCAGCAGCTTAGTCCGGGACAGGGTTAACTATGGCTACACCTTC. Amino acid sequence: CASSLVRDRVNYGYTF.

The rearrangement links TRBV3-1 (or the pseudogene TRBV3-2) to TRBJ1-1, with D unclear. Germline loops: CDR1 LGHDT, CDR2 YNNKEL (reference sequence). The V gene lost 1 base and the J gene lost 1 base, with 7 bases spanning the gap. The CDR3 contains 14 residues. CDR3 sequence reads: CASSQVWANTEAFF. The CDR3 coding sequence is TGTGCCAGCAGCCAAGTTTGGGCGAACACTGAAGCTTTCTTT.

This clone has a single count. The rearrangement uses TRBV15 and TRBJ1-1, with 8 nucleotides matching TRBD1. Per the germline V gene, CDR1 is LNHNV and CDR2 is YYDKDF (reference sequence). The J segment lost 3 bases and the V segment lost 2 bases, leaving 2 bases of the junction unmatched. This CDR3 is built from 14 residues. CDR3 sequence reads: CATSRRQGYTEAFF. In DNA form, the CDR3 reads TGTGCCACCAGCAGAAGACAGGGGTACACTGAAGCTTTCTTT.